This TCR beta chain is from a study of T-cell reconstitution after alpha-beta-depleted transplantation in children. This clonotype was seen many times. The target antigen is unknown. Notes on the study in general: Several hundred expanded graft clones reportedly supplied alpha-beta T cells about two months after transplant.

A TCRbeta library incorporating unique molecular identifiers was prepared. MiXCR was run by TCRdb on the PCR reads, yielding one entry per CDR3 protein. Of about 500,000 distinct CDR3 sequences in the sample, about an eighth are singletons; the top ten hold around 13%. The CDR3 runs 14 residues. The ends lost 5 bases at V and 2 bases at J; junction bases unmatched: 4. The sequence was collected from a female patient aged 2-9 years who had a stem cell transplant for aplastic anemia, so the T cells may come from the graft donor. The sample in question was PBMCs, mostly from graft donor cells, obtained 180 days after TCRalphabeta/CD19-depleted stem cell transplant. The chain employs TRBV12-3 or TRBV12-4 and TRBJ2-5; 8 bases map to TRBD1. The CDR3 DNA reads TGTGCCAGCAGTCCCGGGGACAGGCAAGAGACCCAGTACTTC. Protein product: CASSPGDRQETQYF.